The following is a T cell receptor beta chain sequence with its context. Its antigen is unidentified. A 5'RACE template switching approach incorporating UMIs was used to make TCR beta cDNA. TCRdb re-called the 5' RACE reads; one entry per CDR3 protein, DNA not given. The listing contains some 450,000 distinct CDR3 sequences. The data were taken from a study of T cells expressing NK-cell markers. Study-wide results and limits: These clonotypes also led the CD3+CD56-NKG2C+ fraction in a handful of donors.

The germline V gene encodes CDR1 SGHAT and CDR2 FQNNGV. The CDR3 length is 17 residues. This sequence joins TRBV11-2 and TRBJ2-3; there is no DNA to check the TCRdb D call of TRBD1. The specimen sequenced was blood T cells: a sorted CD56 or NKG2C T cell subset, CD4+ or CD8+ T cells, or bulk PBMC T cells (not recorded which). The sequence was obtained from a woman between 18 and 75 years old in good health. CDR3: CASSHMEGTALLDTQYF.